One and the same sample provided the 21 T cell receptor beta chains below, sequenced in a study of technical replicates of blood from a handful of donors. TCRdb's copy holds only in-frame clones and misses some; the assay was immunoSEQ multiplex PCR. The sample gives 70,000 to 80,000 clones, around 97% of which show up once; approximately 0.2% is in the top ten. Sequencing input: T cells isolated from PBMCs. Source of these receptors: a human donor in good health.

This chain uses TRBV29-1 with TRBJ1-2; 9 bases line up with TRBD1. With V trimmed by 8 bases and J by 5 bases, 6 bases remained unmatched. The CDR3 extends over 12 amino acids. Germline-derived CDR1 and CDR2 are SQVTM and ANQGSEA. In DNA form, the CDR3 reads TGCAGCCTAGAACAGGGGGCGTATGGCTACACCTTC. Translated, it gives CSLEQGAYGYTF.

The genes are TRBV11-3 and TRBJ1-2, with TRBD1 as a possible D gene (6 bases). V was pared by 5 bases and J by 4 bases, with 11 bases between. CDR1 SGHNT and CDR2 YENEEA come from the germline V gene. The CDR3 extends over 13 amino acids. For the CDR3, the DNA is TGTGCCAGCAGCGATGGGGACACCTATGGCTACACCTTC. Protein sequence: CASSDGDTYGYTF.

The V call is TRBV4-1, the J call TRBJ1-1, with D perhaps matching TRBD1 (5 bases). The V gene lost 0 bases and the J gene lost 0 bases, with 8 bases spanning the gap. Germline loops: CDR1 MGHRA, CDR2 YSYEKL. This CDR3 is built from 15 residues. CDR3 sequence reads: CASSQDSRVNTEAFF. Written as DNA, the CDR3 is TGCGCCAGCAGCCAAGATAGCAGGGTGAACACTGAAGCTTTCTTT.

The gene calls are TRBV27 and TRBJ1-1, with 10 bases matching TRBD1. Germline values: CDR1 MNHEY, CDR2 SMNVEV (reference sequence). The length of the CDR3 is 15 residues. J lost 4 bases, V lost 5 bases, and 7 bases had no gene match. CDR3 sequence: CASSMGQGLVTEAFF. The CDR3 region has the DNA TGTGCCAGCAGTATGGGACAGGGGTTAGTCACTGAAGCTTTCTTT.

The rearrangement joins TRBV12-5 to TRBJ2-7; TRBD2 is a possible D gene (5 bases). CDR1 is LGHNT, CDR2 FRNRAP, per germline. V was cut by 0 bases and J by 4 bases, with 7 bases left in between. The CDR3 consists of 13 residues. The CDR3 sequence: CASGLVLGYEQYF. CDR3 bases: TGTGCTAGTGGTTTGGTACTAGGTTACGAGCAGTACTTC.

This chain links TRBV15 with TRBJ2-7, with D tentatively TRBD2 (6 bases). Germline-derived CDR1 and CDR2 are LNHNV and YYDKDF (reference sequence). This CDR3 is 14 amino acids long. The ends were cut back, 4 bases at V and 4 bases at J, with 14 bases in the middle. CDR3 DNA: TGTGCCACCAGCAACCCGGGAGAACGGTACGAGCAGTACTTC. Translated, it gives CATSNPGERYEQYF.

The rearrangement links TRBV5-1 to TRBJ2-3; a weak D match, TRBD1 (5 bases). The CDR3 loop spans 14 amino acids. V was trimmed by 4 bases and J by 5 bases, leaving 14 bases between them. Germline values: CDR1 SGHRS, CDR2 YFSETQ. CDR3 loop: CASSLTQGEDTQYF. Here the CDR3 DNA reads TGCGCCAGCAGCCTCACCCAGGGCGAAGATACGCAGTATTTT.

The V gene is TRBV19, the J gene TRBJ1-1; D possibly corresponds to TRBD1 (5 bases). Germline CDR1 LNHDA, CDR2 SQIVND (reference sequence). This CDR3 comprises 11 residues. The V end was cut by 3 bases, the J end by 11 bases, with 10 bases between. CDR3 sequence (DNA): TGTGCCAGTAGTATGACAGCGGGGGCTTTCTTT. It translates to CASSMTAGAFF. Complete variable domain (other parts from reference TRBV19 and TRBJ1-1): DGGITQSPKYLFRKEGQNVTLSCEQNLNHDAMYWYRQDPGQGLRLIYYSQIVNDFQKGDIAEGYSVSREKKESFPLTVTSAQKNPTAFYLCASSMTAGAFFGQGTRLTVV.

The V and J genes are TRBV5-4 and TRBJ2-5, with 8 bases that match TRBD2. Germline V gene lookup returns CDR1 SGHNT and CDR2 YYREEE (reference sequence). The CDR3 runs 14 residues. V lost 4 bases, J lost 4 bases, and 6 bases stayed unmatched. The DNA for the CDR3 is TGTGCCAGCAGCAATACAGCGGGGGTAGAGACCCAGTACTTC. As protein: CASSNTAGVETQYF.

This clone was counted once. The chain is built from TRBV28 and TRBJ1-3; 7 nucleotides line up with TRBD1. Germline values: CDR1 MDHEN, CDR2 SYDVKM. This CDR3 comprises 18 residues. Unmatched junction bases numbered 12, after V lost 4 bases and J lost 0 bases. The CDR3 spells CASSSFSGTVLSGNTIYF. For the CDR3, the DNA is TGTGCCAGCAGTTCCTTCTCCGGGACAGTCCTCTCTGGAAACACCATATATTTT.

This sequence joins TRBV9 and TRBJ2-2; 10 bases align to TRBD2. Per germline, CDR1 SGDLS and CDR2 YYNGEE. CDR3 length: 17 residues. V trimming: 0 bases; J trimming: 7 bases; junction bases outside the gene matches: 9. The CDR3 DNA follows: TGTGCCAGCAGCGTAGGACTAGCGGGCTTAATGGGCGGGGAGCTGTTTTTT. Translating it yields CASSVGLAGLMGGELFF.

The V call is TRBV11-2, the J call TRBJ2-4; 7 bases align to TRBD2. The CDR3 consists of 17 residues. CDR1 is SGHAT, CDR2 FQNNGV, per germline. Germline trimming cut 5 bases from V and 0 bases from J; bases unmatched to any gene: 10. CDR3 nucleotide sequence: TGTGCCAGCAGCCCACGAGGGCGGGAGCTAGCCAAAAACATTCAGTACTTC. Translated, it gives CASSPRGRELAKNIQYF.

This chain links TRBV27 with TRBJ1-1, with TRBD1 matching over 7 bases. Per germline, CDR1 MNHEY and CDR2 SMNVEV (reference sequence). V lost 2 bases to trimming and J lost 7 bases; unmatched junction nucleotides: 7. This CDR3 region has 14 residues. The CDR3 here is CASSLGPGTDEAFF. CDR3 coding DNA: TGTGCCAGCAGTTTAGGACCCGGGACAGATGAAGCTTTCTTT.

The chain joins TRBV19 to TRBJ1-2; D perhaps matches TRBD1 (5 bases). CDR3 size: 13 residues. V was trimmed by 3 bases and J by 7 bases, leaving 12 bases between them. Germline-derived CDR1 and CDR2 are LNHDA and SQIVND (reference sequence). This CDR3 is CASSMGRHTGYTF. The CDR3 bases are TGTGCCAGTAGTATGGGGCGGCACACTGGCTACACCTTC.

The gene calls are TRBV4-1 and TRBJ2-1; 7 bases are a match to TRBD1. Trimming cost V 0 bases and J 7 bases; bases outside gene matches: 6. Germline-derived CDR1 and CDR2 are MGHRA and YSYEKL. The CDR3 is 15 residues long. In nucleotides, the CDR3 is TGCGCCAGCAGCCAAGATAGGGAGACAGGGAATGAGCAGTTCTTC. Translated: CASSQDRETGNEQFF.

The J gene is TRBJ2-5, the V gene TRBV5-1, with a tentative D call TRBD1 (7 bases). The ends were cut back, 6 bases at V and 4 bases at J, with 13 bases in the middle. The CDR3 spans 13 residues. The germline CDR1 and CDR2 sequences are SGHRS and YFSETQ. The CDR3 loop is CASIEEGAETQYF. The CDR3 DNA follows: TGCGCCAGCATCGAGGAGGGGGCAGAGACCCAGTACTTC. The complete variable domain, with remaining parts taken from reference TRBV5-1 and TRBJ2-5, reads KAGVTQTPRYLIKTRGQQVTLSCSPISGHRSVSWYQQTPGQGLQFLFEYFSETQRNKGNFPGRFSGRQFSNSRSEMNVSTLELGDSALYLCASIEEGAETQYFGPGTRLLVL.

The chain has TRBV27 and TRBJ2-7; 9 bases map to TRBD2. Looked up from germline, CDR1 is MNHEY and CDR2 is SMNVEV (reference sequence). Trimming cost V 6 bases and J 7 bases; bases outside gene matches: 10. This CDR3 region has 14 residues. The CDR3: CASRPSGIVREQYF. In nucleotides, the CDR3 is TGTGCCAGCAGACCTAGCGGGATAGTACGTGAGCAGTACTTC.

V and J are TRBV6-5 and TRBJ1-2; 8 bases align to TRBD1. V gave up 6 bases and J gave up 4 bases; unmatched junction bases: 7. The CDR3 extends over 14 amino acids. Germline V gives CDR1 MNHEY, CDR2 SVGAGI. CDR3 nucleotide sequence: TGTGCCAGCAGAATCGGACAGGGTGGCTATGGCTACACCTTC. This codes for CASRIGQGGYGYTF.

The rearrangement uses TRBV5-1 and TRBJ2-1, with 7 bases that match TRBD1. The CDR3 extends over 17 amino acids. Germline values: CDR1 SGHRS, CDR2 YFSETQ. After removal of 0 bases from V and 0 bases from J, the junction contained 6 bases not matched to a gene. CDR3 nucleotide sequence: TGCGCCAGCAGCTTGGCGGGGACAGCAAGCTCCTACAATGAGCAGTTCTTC. Its translation: CASSLAGTASSYNEQFF.

V is TRBV7-2 and J is TRBJ2-7, with 10 bases that match TRBD2. This CDR3 region has 17 residues. J was trimmed by 2 bases and V by 4 bases; bases with no gene match: 11. Germline CDR1 reads SGHTA; CDR2 reads FQGNSA. The DNA of the CDR3 is TGTGCCAGCAGCTCCAGAATTAGCGGGGGGACCACCTACGAGCAGTACTTC. It encodes CASSSRISGGTTYEQYF.

This clone occurred once. This chain links TRBV27 with TRBJ1-1; 10 positions agree with TRBD1. CDR3 size: 15 residues. Per germline, CDR1 MNHEY and CDR2 SMNVEV (reference sequence). The ends lost 5 bases at V and 3 bases at J; junction bases unmatched: 6. The CDR3 sequence: CASSRTGGVYTEAFF. CDR3 DNA: TGTGCCAGCAGTCGGACAGGGGGTGTTTACACTGAAGCTTTCTTT.